This T cell receptor (beta chain) was identified during a study of response to subunit inactivated influenza vaccine (dated by TCRdb to 2016 to 2019). Turning to the overall study: To follow how T cells responded to a trivalent subunit inactivated influenza vaccine, the researchers relied on deep quantitative profiling of the T cell receptor repertoire.

About this clonotype itself: What antigen it recognizes has not been identified. Base quality data are lacking; no much larger clone is found one base away.

Broader findings and caveats from the paper: It was suggested by the authors that each seasonal influenza vaccination may recruit only a limited number of new T cells.

CDR1 ENHRY and CDR2 SYGVKD are derived from the germline V gene. From cysteine to phenylalanine, the CDR3 is 13 amino acids long. Only the CDR3 region is kept as DNA, spanning 39 bases read in frame from base 1. The germline ends are 13 bases apart after V is trimmed by 8 bases and J by 6 bases. The method behind the library was RT-PCR. This sample was sequenced with an Illumina HiSeq 2500. The raw public data were reprocessed by TCRdb itself: fastp quality trimming at Q25, MiXCR clonotype calling, in-frame beta chains only. Entries that share a CDR3 protein sequence are merged under the most common genes and DNA. A total of about 540,000 distinct CDR3 sequences appear in this sample, less than 25% of them only once. The top ten clones comprise approximately 2.9% of the sample. This sample was also put to use in a study of T cells expressing NK-cell markers. The second paper further reports: 5'RACE template switching, by which a universal primer site and unique molecular identifiers were added, was used to make TCR beta cDNA libraries. In sorted CD3+CD56+NKG2C+, CD3+CD56+NKG2C- and CD3+CD56-NKG2C+ T-cell subsets from eight donors, TCR beta-chain repertoires were profiled. Among the eight sequenced donors, seven were HCMV-seropositive and one was HCMV-seronegative. To restrict sorting to alphabetaTCR-expressing T cells, an anti-gammadeltaTCR antibody was added in several experiments. For six donors, the dominant CD3+CD56+NKG2C+ clonotypes were among the top 10 CD8+ clonotypes and accounted for 1.0-7.0% of CD8+ T cells. Those dominant clonotypes were again the most abundant among CD3+CD56-NKG2C+ cells in four donors, at roughly 25-60.1%. Whether the expanded NKG2C-expressing T cell clones were specific for HCMV antigens was left unclear. The study sequenced eight donors, all healthy volunteers chosen at random: three men and five women. A commercial ELISA kit detecting HCMV-specific IgG in serum was used to determine HCMV serostatus. Ficoll density gradient centrifugation was used to isolate peripheral blood mononuclear cells from blood. Using Miltenyi isolation kits, CD4+ and CD8+ T cells were isolated from PBMC through magnetic immunoseparation. cDNA synthesis was primed from the TCR beta constant segment, followed by two successive PCR amplification steps. Libraries were sequenced as 2 x 150 bp reads on Illumina HiSeq 2000/2500, MiSeq or NextSeq. MIGEC was used to demultiplex reads and group the reads by UMI, and MiTCR was used to assemble and quantify clonotypes. To exclude erroneous sequences, only TCR cDNA sequences supported by at least two reads were retained. The tcR package was used for downstream repertoire analysis, and clonotypes were matched between fractions using CDR3 nucleotide sequence together with V segment. VDJmatch was used to annotate antigen specificity against VDJdb, with one amino acid substitution in CDR3 permitted.

The chain uses TRBV10-3 and TRBJ1-4; no D gene call is confident. This receptor was identified in a man aged 50-59 years who received an inactivated influenza vaccine. Donor details come from another sample of the same person, matched by shared clones. Sequenced here: CD4+ T cells sorted from PBMCs, sampled 11 to 12 days after vaccination. The nucleotides read TGTGCCATCCAGTCCTCAAACGATGAAAAACTGTTTTTT. This gives the protein CAIQSSNDEKLFF.